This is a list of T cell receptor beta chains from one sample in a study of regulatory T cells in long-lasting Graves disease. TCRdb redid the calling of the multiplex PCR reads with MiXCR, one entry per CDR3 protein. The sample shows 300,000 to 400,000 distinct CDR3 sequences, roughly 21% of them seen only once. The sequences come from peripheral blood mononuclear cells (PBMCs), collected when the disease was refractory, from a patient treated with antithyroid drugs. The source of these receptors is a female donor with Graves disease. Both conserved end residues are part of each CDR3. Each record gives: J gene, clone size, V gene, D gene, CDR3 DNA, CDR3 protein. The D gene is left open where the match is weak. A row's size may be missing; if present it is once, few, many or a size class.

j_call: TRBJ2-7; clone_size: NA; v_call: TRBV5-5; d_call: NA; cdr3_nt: TGTGCCAGCAGCCCCGGGCAGGGGGGCCTCTACGAGCAGTACTTC; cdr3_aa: CASSPGQGGLYEQYF
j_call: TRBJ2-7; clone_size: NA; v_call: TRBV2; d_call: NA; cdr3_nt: TGTGCCAGCAGCGTTGAAGGGGACGGCTATTCCTACGAGCAGTACTTC; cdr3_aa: CASSVEGDGYSYEQYF
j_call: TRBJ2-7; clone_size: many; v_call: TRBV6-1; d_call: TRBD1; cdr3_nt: TGTGCCAGCAGTGAAGTAATGGACAGGGGGCACGAGCAGTACTTC; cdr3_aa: CASSEVMDRGHEQYF
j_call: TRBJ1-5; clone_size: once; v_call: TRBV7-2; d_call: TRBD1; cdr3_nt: TGTGCCAGCAGCTACATGCAGGGGGGCAATCAGCCCCAGCATTTT; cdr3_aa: CASSYMQGGNQPQHF
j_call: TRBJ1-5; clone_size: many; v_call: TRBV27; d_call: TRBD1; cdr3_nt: TGTGCCAGCAGGGAGACAGGGCCTAGCAATCAGCCCCAGCATTTT; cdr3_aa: CASRETGPSNQPQHF
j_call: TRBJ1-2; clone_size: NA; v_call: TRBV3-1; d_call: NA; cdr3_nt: TGTGCCAGCAGCCCTCGGTGGGAAAACTATGGCTACACCTTC; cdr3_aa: CASSPRWENYGYTF
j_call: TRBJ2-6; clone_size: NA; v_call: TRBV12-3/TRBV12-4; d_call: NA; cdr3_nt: TGTGCCAGCGGTACTTCTGGGGCCAACGTCCTGACTTTC; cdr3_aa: CASGTSGANVLTF
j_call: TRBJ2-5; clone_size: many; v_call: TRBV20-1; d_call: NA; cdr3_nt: TGCAGTGCTAGAGATCAGAGGGGTCAAGAGACCCAGTACTTC; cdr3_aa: CSARDQRGQETQYF
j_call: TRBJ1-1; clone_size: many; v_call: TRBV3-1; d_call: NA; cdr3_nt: TGTGCCAGCAGGGACAGCACTGAAGCTTTCTTT; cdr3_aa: CASRDSTEAFF
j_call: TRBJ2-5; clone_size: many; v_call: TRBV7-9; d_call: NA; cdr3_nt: TGTGCCAGCAGCCAAGACAGCCCCAGGGAGACCCAGTACTTC; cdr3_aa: CASSQDSPRETQYF
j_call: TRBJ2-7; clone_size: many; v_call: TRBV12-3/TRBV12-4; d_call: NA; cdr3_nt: TGTGCCAGCAGTTTCGGGGGACCGACCTACGAGCAGTACTTC; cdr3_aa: CASSFGGPTYEQYF
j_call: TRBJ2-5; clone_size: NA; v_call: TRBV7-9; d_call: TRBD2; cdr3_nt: TGTGCCAGCAGCTTATCTGGCGGGGGGCAAGAGACCCAGTACTTC; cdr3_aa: CASSLSGGGQETQYF
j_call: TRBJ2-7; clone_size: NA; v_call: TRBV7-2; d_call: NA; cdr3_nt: TGTGCCAGCAGTCGACGGACAGAGACCTACGAGCAGTACTTC; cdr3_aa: CASSRRTETYEQYF
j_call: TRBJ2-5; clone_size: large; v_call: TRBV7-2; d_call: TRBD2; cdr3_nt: TGTGCGTCGCGGGCGGGAGGGTTAGAGACCCAGTACTTC; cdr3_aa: CASRAGGLETQYF
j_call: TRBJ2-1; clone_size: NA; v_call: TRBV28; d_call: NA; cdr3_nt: TGTGCCAGCAATAGGGGTAGCGGTCGGAATGAGCAGTTCTTC; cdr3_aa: CASNRGSGRNEQFF
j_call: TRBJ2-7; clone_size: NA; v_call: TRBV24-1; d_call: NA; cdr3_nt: TGTGCCACCAGCCGGGGCACAGCCTACGAGCAGTACTTC; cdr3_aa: CATSRGTAYEQYF
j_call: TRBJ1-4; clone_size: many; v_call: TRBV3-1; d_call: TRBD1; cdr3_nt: TGTGCCAGCAGCCAGTACAGGGGGTTGCCAACTAATGAAAAACTGTTTTTT; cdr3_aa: CASSQYRGLPTNEKLFF
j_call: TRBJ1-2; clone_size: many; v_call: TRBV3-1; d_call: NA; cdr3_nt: TGTGCCAGCAGCCAAGATGGCCAAGGGAGGAGAAACTATGGCTACACCTTC; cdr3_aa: CASSQDGQGRRNYGYTF
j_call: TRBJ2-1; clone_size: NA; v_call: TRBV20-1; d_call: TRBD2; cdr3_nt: TGCAGTGCTAGAGGTCTAGCGGACTCCTACAATGAGCAGTTCTTC; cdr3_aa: CSARGLADSYNEQFF
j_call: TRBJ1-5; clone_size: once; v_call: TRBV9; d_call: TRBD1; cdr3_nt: TGTGCCAGCAGCTTCCCCCACAGGGGGCTTAATCAGCCCCAGCATTTT; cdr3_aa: CASSFPHRGLNQPQHF
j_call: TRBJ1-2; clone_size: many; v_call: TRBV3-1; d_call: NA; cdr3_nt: TGTGCCAGCAGCCAGCATAGGTACCAGTTCAGCTATGGCTACACCTTC; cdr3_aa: CASSQHRYQFSYGYTF
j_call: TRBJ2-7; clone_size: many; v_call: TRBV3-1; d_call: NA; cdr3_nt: TGTGCCAGCAGCCAGGCCGGATACGAGCAGTACTTC; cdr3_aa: CASSQAGYEQYF
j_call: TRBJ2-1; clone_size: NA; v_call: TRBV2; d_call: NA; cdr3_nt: TGTGCCAGCAGTGTTAGTCCCGGCTGGAGGGCTTCTATGAATGAGCAGTTCTTC; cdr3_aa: CASSVSPGWRASMNEQFF
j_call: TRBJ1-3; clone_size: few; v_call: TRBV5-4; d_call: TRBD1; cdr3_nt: TGTGCCAGCAGCAGGGACAGGGTGAATGGAAACACCATATATTTT; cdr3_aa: CASSRDRVNGNTIYF
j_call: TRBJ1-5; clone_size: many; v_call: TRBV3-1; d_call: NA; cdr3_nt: TGTGCCAGCAGGTCTTCGGGGAGCAATCAGCCCCAGCATTTT; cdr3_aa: CASRSSGSNQPQHF
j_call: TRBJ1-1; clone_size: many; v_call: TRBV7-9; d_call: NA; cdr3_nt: TGTGCCAGCAGCTCATCTCGGGACGTCCCTTTGAACACTGAAGCTTTCTTT; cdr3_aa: CASSSSRDVPLNTEAFF
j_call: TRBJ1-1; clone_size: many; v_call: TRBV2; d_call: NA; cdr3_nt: TGTGCCAGCAGCCCCGGGACATACACTGAAGCTTTCTTT; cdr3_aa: CASSPGTYTEAFF
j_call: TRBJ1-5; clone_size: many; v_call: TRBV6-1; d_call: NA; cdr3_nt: TGTGCCAGCAGTGAAAGCGCCCAGAATCAGCCCCAGCATTTT; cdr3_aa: CASSESAQNQPQHF
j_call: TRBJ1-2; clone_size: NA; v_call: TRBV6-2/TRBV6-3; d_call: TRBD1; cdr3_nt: TGTGCCAGCACCTTGGACAGGTATTCGTTCTATGGCTACACCTTC; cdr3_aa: CASTLDRYSFYGYTF
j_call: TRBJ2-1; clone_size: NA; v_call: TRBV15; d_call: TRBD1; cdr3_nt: TGTGCCACCAGCAGGGGGACAGTATACAATGAGCAGTTCTTC; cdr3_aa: CATSRGTVYNEQFF
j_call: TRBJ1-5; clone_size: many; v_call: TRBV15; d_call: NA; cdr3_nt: TGTGCCACCAGCAGGGTTGAGCAGCCCCAGCATTTT; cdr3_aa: CATSRVEQPQHF
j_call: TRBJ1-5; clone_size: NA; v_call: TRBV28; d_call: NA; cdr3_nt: TGTGCCAGCAGTCCCGCCAGGGAAAATCAGCCCCAGCATTTT; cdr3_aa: CASSPARENQPQHF
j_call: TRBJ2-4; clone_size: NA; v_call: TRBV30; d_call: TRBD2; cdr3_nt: TGTGCCTGGAGTCCCCGGGGGGGTCCCATAGCCAAAAACATTCAGTACTTC; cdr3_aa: CAWSPRGGPIAKNIQYF
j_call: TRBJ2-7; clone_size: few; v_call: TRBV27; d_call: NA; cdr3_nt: TGTGCCAGCAGTACCGGGGGTAGCGGCTACGAGCAGTACTTC; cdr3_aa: CASSTGGSGYEQYF
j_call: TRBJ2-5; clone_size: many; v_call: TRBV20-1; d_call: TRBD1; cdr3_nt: TGCAGTGCTAGAGCTTCCCGAGACAGGGGTTCAATATCGAGATCAGAGACCCAGTACTTC; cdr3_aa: CSARASRDRGSISRSETQYF
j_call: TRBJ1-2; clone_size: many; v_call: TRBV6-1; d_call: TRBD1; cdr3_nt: TGTGCCAGCAGCCGCCAGGGGGCCAATGGCTACACCTTC; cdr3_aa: CASSRQGANGYTF
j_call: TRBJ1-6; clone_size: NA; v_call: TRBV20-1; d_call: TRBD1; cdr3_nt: TGCAGTGCTAGCCCGCTGGGACAGGGATCGGGTTCACCCCTCCACTTT; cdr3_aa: CSASPLGQGSGSPLHF
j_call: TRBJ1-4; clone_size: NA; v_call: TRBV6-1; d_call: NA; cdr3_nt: TGTGCCAGCAGTCCCACAGCGTCAGGTGAAAAACTGTTTTTT; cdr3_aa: CASSPTASGEKLFF
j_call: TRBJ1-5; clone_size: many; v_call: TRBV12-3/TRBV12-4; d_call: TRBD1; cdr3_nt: TGTGCCAGCAGTTCCCCCTCCGGGACAGGGTTGCAGCCCCAGCATTTT; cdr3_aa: CASSSPSGTGLQPQHF
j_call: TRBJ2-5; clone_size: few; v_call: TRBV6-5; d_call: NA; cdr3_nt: TGTGCCAGCAGTTACGGGCGGAACCAAGAGACCCAGTACTTC; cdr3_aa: CASSYGRNQETQYF
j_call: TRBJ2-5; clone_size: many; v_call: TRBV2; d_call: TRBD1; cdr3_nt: TGTGCCAGCAGTTTCCGGGACAGGGGGAAAGAGACCCAGTACTTC; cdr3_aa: CASSFRDRGKETQYF
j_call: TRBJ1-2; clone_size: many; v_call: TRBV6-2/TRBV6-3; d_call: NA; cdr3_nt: TGTGCCAGCAACTATAACGGACCAGATGGCTACACCTTC; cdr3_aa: CASNYNGPDGYTF
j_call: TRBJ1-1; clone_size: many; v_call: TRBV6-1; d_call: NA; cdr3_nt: TGTGCCAGCAGTATGGGGGGGTTGAACACTGAAGCTTTCTTT; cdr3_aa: CASSMGGLNTEAFF
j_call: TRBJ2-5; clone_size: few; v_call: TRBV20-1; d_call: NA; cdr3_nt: TGCAGTGCTAGGAGGGGACCCGGAGGGGAGACCCAGTACTTC; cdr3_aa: CSARRGPGGETQYF
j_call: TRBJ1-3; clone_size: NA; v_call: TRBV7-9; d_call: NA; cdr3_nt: TGTGCCAGCAGCTTGGACAGACACTCTGGAACCACCATATATTTT; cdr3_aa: CASSLDRHSGTTIYF
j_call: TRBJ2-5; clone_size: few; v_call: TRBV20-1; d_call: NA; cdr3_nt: TGCAGTGCTAGAGATCTTAGCTACGACAAAGGGACCCAGTACTTC; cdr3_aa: CSARDLSYDKGTQYF
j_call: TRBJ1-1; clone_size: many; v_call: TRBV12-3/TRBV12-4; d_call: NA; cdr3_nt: TGTGCCAGCAGACTCTCCCGGAGCACTGAAGCTTTCTTT; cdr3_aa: CASRLSRSTEAFF
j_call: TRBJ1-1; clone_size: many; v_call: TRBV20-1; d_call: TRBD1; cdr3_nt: TGCAGTGTATCGGGACAGGGGGCCCTCAAGAGCACTGAAGCTTTCTTT; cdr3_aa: CSVSGQGALKSTEAFF
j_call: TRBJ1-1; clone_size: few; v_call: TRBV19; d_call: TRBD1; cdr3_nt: TGTGCCAGTAGTAGCCCCAGGGGGCTACTTGTTGAAGCTTTCTTT; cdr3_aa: CASSSPRGLLVEAFF